This T cell receptor beta chain was obtained from a study of blood T cell repertoires in COVID-19. For the study at large: Donors in the United States, Italy and Spain gave samples during acute or convalescent COVID-19. In each case, the material was cDNA or gDNA derived from T cells, B-cell-depleted T cells, or PBMCs.

Per the study methods: Using reference gene primer amplification, nucleated cell counts were estimated. The method was immunoSEQ multiplex PCR; TCRdb's version includes in-frame clones alone and lacks a portion of them. The DNA gave D and trimming, while V, J and clone size come from that table. The sample includes about 56,000 clones, 89% of them seen just once. Per the germline V gene, CDR1 is ENHRY and CDR2 is SYGVKD. The CDR3 has 13 amino acids. With 11 bases clipped from V and 1 base from J, the junction kept 7 bases outside the gene matches. Patients from Seattle were sampled longitudinally, starting during active infection. This clone was seen only once.

The TCR sequence derives from a woman in her fifties or sixties with COVID-19, enrolled during active disease. Sequencing was carried out using peripheral blood. The chain employs TRBV10-3 and TRBJ1-1; 7 nucleotides line up with TRBD1. CDR3 in amino acids: CAVAGTENTEAFF. The CDR3 nucleotides read TGTGCCGTAGCCGGGACAGAGAACACTGAAGCTTTCTTT.